Listed below are T cell receptor beta chains from one sample, sequenced in a study of OX40 agonist ivuxolimab in advanced cancers. Sequencing was performed with immunoSEQ multiplex PCR; in TCRdb, only in-frame clones are kept and a portion is missing. Among 20,000 to 25,000 clones listed, roughly 90% were seen once. The sequences come from CD4+ or CD8+ T cells sorted from blood, collected in a trial of the OX40 agonist ivuxolimab. All receptors derive from an adult with an advanced solid tumor such as melanoma, head and neck, liver or kidney cancer. CDR3s include the opening cysteine and the closing phenylalanine or tryptophan. D genes are given only for firm matches. Clone size is given for some rows only: seen once, a few or many times, or a class if the clone is expanded.

v_call: TRBV13
d_call: NA
clone_size: NA
j_call: TRBJ1-2
cdr3_aa: CASSSHPRDSNYGYTF
cdr3_nt: TGTGCCAGCAGCTCTCACCCTCGGGATTCCAACTATGGCTACACCTTC

v_call: TRBV7-9
d_call: TRBD2
clone_size: few
j_call: TRBJ2-7
cdr3_aa: CASSLRTSGSDEQYF
cdr3_nt: TGTGCCAGCAGCCTAAGGACTAGCGGGAGTGACGAGCAGTACTTC

v_call: TRBV11-3
d_call: NA
clone_size: NA
j_call: TRBJ2-1
cdr3_aa: CASSPTAGTSLLGEQFF
cdr3_nt: TGTGCCAGCAGCCCCACAGCTGGGACTTCCCTTCTCGGTGAGCAGTTCTTC

v_call: TRBV5-1
d_call: NA
clone_size: NA
j_call: TRBJ2-7
cdr3_aa: CASSLSSREVYEQYF
cdr3_nt: TGCGCCAGCAGCTTGAGTTCCAGGGAGGTCTACGAGCAGTACTTC

v_call: TRBV5-5
d_call: NA
clone_size: NA
j_call: TRBJ1-2
cdr3_aa: CASSLSPSDGYTF
cdr3_nt: TGTGCCAGCAGCTTAAGCCCATCGGATGGCTACACCTTC

v_call: TRBV30
d_call: TRBD2
clone_size: NA
j_call: TRBJ2-1
cdr3_aa: CALGQDGTSVTYNEQFF
cdr3_nt: TGTGCCTTGGGGCAAGATGGGACTAGCGTTACCTACAATGAGCAGTTCTTC

v_call: TRBV6-6
d_call: NA
clone_size: NA
j_call: TRBJ1-5
cdr3_aa: CASSYRDHQPQHF
cdr3_nt: TGTGCCAGCAGTTACAGGGACCATCAGCCCCAGCATTTT

v_call: TRBV9
d_call: TRBD2
clone_size: NA
j_call: TRBJ2-3
cdr3_aa: CASSATGTSGRTDTQYF
cdr3_nt: TGTGCCAGCAGCGCCACCGGGACTAGCGGGAGAACAGATACGCAGTATTTT

v_call: TRBV14
d_call: NA
clone_size: NA
j_call: TRBJ2-3
cdr3_aa: CASSQYRDNTDTQYF
cdr3_nt: TGTGCCAGCAGCCAGTACCGGGACAACACAGATACGCAGTATTTT

v_call: TRBV7-9
d_call: NA
clone_size: NA
j_call: TRBJ2-1
cdr3_aa: CASSVTGGRLNNEQFF
cdr3_nt: TGTGCCAGCAGCGTTACTGGGGGGCGCTTAAACAATGAGCAGTTCTTC

v_call: TRBV10-3
d_call: NA
clone_size: few
j_call: TRBJ1-2
cdr3_aa: CAISELGAKGYTF
cdr3_nt: TGTGCCATCAGTGAGTTAGGGGCGAAAGGCTACACCTTC

v_call: TRBV4-3
d_call: NA
clone_size: NA
j_call: TRBJ1-5
cdr3_aa: CASSQDRAGNQPQHF
cdr3_nt: TGCGCCAGCAGCCAAGACAGGGCCGGCAATCAGCCCCAGCATTTT

v_call: TRBV7-9
d_call: TRBD1
clone_size: NA
j_call: TRBJ2-7
cdr3_aa: CASSWERDRVYYLSYEQYF
cdr3_nt: TGTGCCAGCAGCTGGGAGAGGGACAGGGTCTATTACCTCTCCTACGAGCAGTACTTC

v_call: TRBV6-5
d_call: TRBD2
clone_size: NA
j_call: TRBJ2-2
cdr3_aa: CASSYAAGGPTGELFF
cdr3_nt: TGTGCCAGCAGTTACGCAGCGGGAGGGCCCACCGGGGAGCTGTTTTTT

v_call: TRBV9
d_call: TRBD2
clone_size: NA
j_call: TRBJ2-1
cdr3_aa: CASSVEWLAGGGSYNEQFF
cdr3_nt: TGTGCCAGCAGCGTAGAATGGCTAGCGGGAGGCGGCTCCTACAATGAGCAGTTCTTC